This TCR beta chain was documented in a study of T cells in Graves' hyperthyroidism and ophthalmopathy. TCR beta CDR3 region amplification was performed from RNA transcripts. First-round RT-PCR targeting the TCR CDR3 was performed with the HTBI primer set. TCRdb re-called the multiplex PCR reads with MiXCR, one entry per CDR3 protein. This table holds around 560,000 distinct CDR3 sequences, over 15% found once. The CDR3 covers 15 residues. Trimming stripped 3 bases from V and 4 bases from J, with 15 bases between. Looked up from germline, CDR1 is SGHDN and CDR2 is FVKESK. This clonotype has only a few counts.

V and J are TRBV14 and TRBJ1-2, with a weak D call TRBD1 (5 bases). This TCR derives from a woman younger than 35 with Graves' hyperthyroidism. Sequences were obtained from blood. CDR3 nucleotide sequence: TGTGCCAGCAGCCAGGGACGGTTGGGAATCTATGGCTACACCTTC. Protein sequence: CASSQGRLGIYGYTF.